Sequencing of this T cell receptor beta chain was carried out in a study of T-cell reconstitution after alpha-beta-depleted transplantation in children. This clonotype has only a few counts. A TCRbeta library incorporating unique molecular identifiers was prepared. TCRdb ran MiXCR on the PCR reads and lists one entry per CDR3 protein. The table records roughly 190,000 distinct CDR3 sequences, just over 14% of them present only once. The J segment lost 5 bases and the V segment lost 5 bases, leaving 7 bases of the junction unmatched. Germline V gene data show CDR1 as SGHRS and CDR2 as YFSETQ. CDR3 size: 13 residues.

The clonotype was recovered from a human donor who donated a stem cell graft to a child with acute lymphoblastic leukemia. The starting material was PBMCs from the stem cell graft donor, obtained from the stem cell graft. V usage is TRBV5-1 and J usage is TRBJ2-7; 7 bases match TRBD1. The CDR3 loop is CASRQGSVHEQYF. CDR3 DNA: TGCGCCAGCAGACAGGGGAGTGTGCACGAGCAGTACTTC.